The 10 T cell receptor beta chains reported below all come from one sample, sequenced in a study of blood T cell repertoires in COVID-19. TCRdb keeps only in-frame clones here, not all; method: immunoSEQ multiplex PCR. The sample records roughly 70,000 clones, around 87% being singletons. The sequencing input was peripheral blood. The source of these receptors is a woman older than 75 with active or convalescent COVID-19.

V is TRBV29-1 and J is TRBJ2-3; D is uncertain. Germline CDR1 is SQVTM and CDR2 is ANQGSEA. The CDR3 has 13 residues. V lost 4 bases and J lost 3, with 11 bases in between. Here the CDR3 DNA reads TGCAGCGTTGTTCATTCGGTGACAGATACGCAGTATTTT. Translating gives CSVVHSVTDTQYF.

The gene calls are TRBV27 and TRBJ1-3; D might be TRBD1 (5 bases). The CDR3 consists of 14 residues. Per the germline V gene, CDR1 is MNHEY and CDR2 is SMNVEV (reference sequence). V was shortened by 2 bases and J by 4 bases, with 9 bases between the two germline ends. The DNA for the CDR3 is TGTGCCAGCAGTTTACGGGGGTCCGGAAACACCATATATTTT. Amino acid sequence: CASSLRGSGNTIYF.

The CDR3 is CASSSPQGERYEQYF. CDR3 coding DNA: TGTGCCAGCAGCTCGCCACAGGGGGAGAGGTACGAGCAGTACTTC. This rearrangement joins TRBV5-4 to TRBJ2-7, with TRBD1 matching over 8 bases. The V segment lost 3 bases and the J segment 4 bases; nucleotides outside the gene matches: 9. The CDR3 is 15 residues long. Germline V gene sequence: CDR1 SGHNT, CDR2 YYREEE (reference sequence).

The rearrangement links TRBV7-2 to TRBJ1-1; TRBD1 matches 8 bases. The length of the CDR3 is 14 residues. The J segment lost 3 bases and the V segment lost 5 bases, leaving 5 bases of the junction unmatched. Germline CDR1 reads SGHTA; CDR2 reads FQGNSA. The CDR3 DNA reads TGTGCCAGCAGCCCCAGACAGGGGTACACTGAAGCTTTCTTT. Translated, it gives CASSPRQGYTEAFF.

The gene calls are TRBV29-1 and TRBJ2-1; 9 bases line up with TRBD2. CDR3 length: 15 amino acids. With V trimmed by 5 bases and J by 8 bases, 13 bases remained unmatched. The germline V gene encodes CDR1 SQVTM and CDR2 ANQGSEA. The CDR3, as DNA: TGCAGCGTTATTCGGGCGGGGGGGCCAATCGATGAGCAGTTCTTC. Protein sequence: CSVIRAGGPIDEQFF.

The V gene is TRBV10-2, the J gene TRBJ1-1; D possibly corresponds to TRBD1 (5 bases). The CDR3 totals 13 residues. Germline V CDR1 and CDR2: WSHSY, SAAADI. The germline V and J ends were trimmed by 5 bases and 1 base, with 8 bases remaining between them. CDR3 DNA sequence: TGCGCCAGCAGTAGGACAACGAACACTGAAGCTTTCTTT. Its protein product is CASSRTTNTEAFF.

J is TRBJ2-5 and V is TRBV27; no definite D call. CDR3 length: 12 amino acids. The germline V gene encodes CDR1 MNHEY and CDR2 SMNVEV (reference sequence). Trimming stripped 5 bases from V and 4 bases from J, with 8 bases between. The CDR3 protein is CASSPGGETQYF. The CDR3 DNA reads as TGTGCCAGCAGTCCGGGTGGAGAGACCCAGTACTTC.

In its sample, this clone was seen a few times. The CDR3 nucleotides are TGTGCCAGCAGCAGTGCGGTAGGGAGGCCTGAAGCTTTCTTT. Translated, it gives CASSSAVGRPEAFF. V is TRBV14 and J is TRBJ1-1; D not certain. The CDR3 loop spans 14 amino acids. Germline V gene lookup returns CDR1 SGHDN and CDR2 FVKESK. Trimming pared 5 bases from V and 6 bases from J, leaving 16 bases between.

The rearrangement links TRBV10-3 to TRBJ2-3; TRBD2 agrees at 12 bases. Germline values: CDR1 ENHRY, CDR2 SYGVKD. This CDR3 region has 15 residues. The trim removed 4 bases at V and 2 bases at J, leaving 1 base unmatched. CDR3: CAISASGGDTDTQYF. In DNA form, the CDR3 reads TGTGCCATCAGTGCTAGCGGGGGGGACACAGATACGCAGTATTTT.

The chain employs TRBV18 and TRBJ1-3; D not certain. The CDR3 is 16 amino acids. V lost 0 bases and J lost 3, with 12 bases in between. The V gene's germline CDR1 is KGHSH and CDR2 LQKENI. In DNA, the CDR3 is TGTGCCAGCTCACCACCTGCAGCAGGCAGTGGAAACACCATATATTTT. It translates to CASSPPAAGSGNTIYF.